The 17 T cell receptor beta chains listed next were all sequenced from one sample in a study of cytomegalovirus exposure and HLA in healthy donors. PCR involved 60 Vbeta and 13 Jbeta primers. TCRdb's copy holds only in-frame clones and misses some; the assay was immunoSEQ multiplex PCR. This sample has over 100,000 clones, with around two thirds found just once. Source material: PBMCs. Receptor source: a human donor in good health.

This clone occurred a few times. This chain links TRBV5-5 with TRBJ1-5; D gene uncertain. Trimming left V 0 bases short and J 0 bases short, with 7 bases between. CDR3 size: 15 residues. The germline V gene has CDR1 SGHKS and CDR2 YYEKEE (reference sequence). Here the CDR3 reads CASSLAADSNQPQHF. CDR3 nucleotides: TGTGCCAGCAGCTTGGCCGCAGATAGCAATCAGCCCCAGCATTTT.

The chain recombines TRBV6-5 with TRBJ2-1; 7 bases agree with TRBD2. This CDR3 is 14 amino acids long. J was trimmed by 2 bases and V by 4 bases; bases with no gene match: 2. The germline gives CDR1 MNHEY, CDR2 SVGAGI. CDR3: CASSSSGAYNEQFF. CDR3 nucleotides: TGTGCCAGCAGTTCCAGCGGGGCCTACAATGAGCAGTTCTTC.

The chain carries TRBV6-1 and TRBJ1-1; tentative D call: TRBD1 (6 bases). The ends were cut back, 10 bases at V and 11 bases at J, with 23 bases in the middle. The CDR3 length is 13 residues. CDR1 is MNHNS and CDR2 is SASEGT in the germline V gene. The DNA of the CDR3 is TGTGCCACCTTCATCCGGGACATTAACAGGGCTTTCTTT. As protein: CATFIRDINRAFF.

The chain recombines TRBV7-2 with TRBJ2-7; D possibly corresponds to TRBD1 (6 bases). V dropped 5 bases and J dropped 0 bases, with 11 bases sitting between them. Germline loops: CDR1 SGHTA, CDR2 FQGNSA. This CDR3 is 14 amino acids long. CDR3 nucleotides: TGTGCCAGCAGCGTATACAGGGACTCCTACGAGCAGTACTTC. The encoded protein is CASSVYRDSYEQYF.

V gene TRBV5-4 combines with J gene TRBJ1-2; 9 bases are a match to TRBD1. With V trimmed by 10 bases and J by 8 bases, 15 bases remained unmatched. Germline V gene data show CDR1 as SGHNT and CDR2 as YYREEE (reference sequence). This CDR3 has 14 amino acids. The CDR3 DNA reads as TGTGCCGTCCAGAACAGGGGGCACAGCCTGGGCTACACCTTC. Its protein is CAVQNRGHSLGYTF.

The rearrangement uses TRBV19 and TRBJ1-2; D unclear. Germline V gives CDR1 LNHDA, CDR2 SQIVND (reference sequence). Between the trimmed V and J ends, which lost 5 bases and 6 bases, there was a span of 7 bases. The CDR3 is 11 amino acids. DNA of the CDR3: TGTGCCAGTAGTTACAGTCATGGCTACACCTTC. It specifies CASSYSHGYTF. The full variable domain, in which reference TRBV19 and TRBJ1-2 provide the parts outside the CDR3, is DGGITQSPKYLFRKEGQNVTLSCEQNLNHDAMYWYRQDPGQGLRLIYYSQIVNDFQKGDIAEGYSVSREKKESFPLTVTSAQKNPTAFYLCASSYSHGYTFGSGTRLTVV.

V usage is TRBV30 and J usage is TRBJ1-3, with 7 bases lining up with TRBD1. Germline V gene data show CDR1 as GTSNPN and CDR2 as SVGIG (reference sequence). The CDR3 runs to 14 residues. V lost 2 bases and J lost 2; bases outside the gene matches: 3. In DNA, the CDR3 is TGTGCCTGGAGTCCGACAGGGCCTGGAAACACCATATATTTT. This codes for CAWSPTGPGNTIYF.

The chain uses TRBV7-6 and TRBJ1-1; D ambiguous. Germline V gene sequence: CDR1 SGHVS, CDR2 FNYEAQ. Trimming stripped 2 bases from V and 2 bases from J, with 12 bases between. CDR3 length equals 15 residues. CDR3 coding DNA: TGTGCCAGCAGCTTATACAGCTCCCTTAACACTGAAGCTTTCTTT. Amino acid sequence: CASSLYSSLNTEAFF.

In this sample, this clone turned up once. The CDR3 sequence is CASSRSGRAWGTDTQYF. The CDR3 nucleotides are TGTGCCAGCAGTCGGAGCGGGAGGGCTTGGGGCACAGATACGCAGTATTTT. The V gene is TRBV11-2, the J gene TRBJ2-3, with TRBD2 matching 10 bases. The CDR3 length is 17 residues. V gave up 6 bases and J gave up 1 base; unmatched junction bases: 10. CDR1 and CDR2 from the germline V gene are SGHAT and FQNNGV.

The V and J genes are TRBV30 and TRBJ1-2, with a tentative D call TRBD1 (5 bases). There are 14 residues in the CDR3. The germline CDR1 and CDR2 sequences are GTSNPN and SVGIG (reference sequence). Trimming took 3 bases from V and 4 from J, leaving 15 bases between them. The CDR3 here is CAWSHGGSGYGYTF. In DNA form, the CDR3 reads TGTGCCTGGAGCCATGGGGGGTCGGGCTATGGCTACACCTTC.

J is TRBJ2-7 and V is TRBV6-5, with 8 bases aligning to TRBD2. Looked up from germline, CDR1 is MNHEY and CDR2 is SVGAGI. The CDR3 length is 15 residues. Trimming at V came to 6 bases and at J to 2 bases, leaving 9 bases not matched to a gene. The CDR3 is CASSRKGREAYEQYF. In DNA, the CDR3 is TGTGCCAGCAGCCGAAAAGGGCGGGAGGCCTACGAGCAGTACTTC.

The V gene is TRBV28, the J gene TRBJ1-6, with D tentatively TRBD1 (6 bases). The germline gives CDR1 MDHEN, CDR2 SYDVKM. Trimming shortened V by 6 bases and J by 6 bases, and 18 bases separated the two germline ends. There are 16 residues in the CDR3. The chain's CDR3 is CASSLPPGDPNSPLHF. The CDR3 bases are TGTGCCAGCAGCCTACCTCCAGGGGACCCTAATTCACCCCTCCACTTT.

The chain uses TRBV5-8 and TRBJ2-3; 10 bases align to TRBD2. V trimming: 4 bases; J trimming: 3 bases; junction bases outside the gene matches: 5. The CDR3 is made up of 15 amino acids. Germline values: CDR1 SGHTS, CDR2 YDEGEE. DNA for the CDR3: TGTGCCAGCAGCCGGACTAGCGGAGCAACAGATACGCAGTATTTT. It specifies CASSRTSGATDTQYF. The full variable domain, its missing parts supplied by reference TRBV5-8 and TRBJ2-3, is EAGVTQSPTHLIKTRGQQATLRCSPISGHTSVYWYQQALGLGLQFLLWYDEGEERNRGNFPPRFSGRQFPNYSSELNVNALELEDSALYLCASSRTSGATDTQYFGPGTRLTVL.

This chain joins TRBV28 and TRBJ2-7; D is possibly TRBD2 (7 bases). V shed 7 bases and J shed 4 bases, with 23 bases lying between them. Germline assignment: CDR1 MDHEN and CDR2 SYDVKM. The CDR3 loop spans 16 amino acids. This CDR3 reads CASIKGGGRGLYEQYF. CDR3 sequence (DNA): TGTGCCAGCATCAAAGGGGGGGGTCGCGGTTTGTACGAGCAGTACTTC. The variable domain in full, completed from reference TRBV28 and TRBJ2-7, reads DVKVTQSSRYLVKRTGEKVFLECVQDMDHENMFWYRQDPGLGLRLIYFSYDVKMKEKGDIPEGYSVSREKKERFSLILESASTNQTSMYLCASIKGGGRGLYEQYFGPGTRLTVT.

The chain couples TRBV14 to TRBJ2-1, with D perhaps TRBD1 (6 bases). V was clipped by 0 bases and J by 11 bases, with 20 bases between them. Germline-derived CDR1 and CDR2 are SGHDN and FVKESK. The CDR3 length is 16 residues. The CDR3 sequence is CASSQDGGGRGSKQFF. The CDR3 DNA is TGTGCCAGCAGCCAAGATGGAGGAGGAAGGGGGAGTAAGCAGTTCTTC.

This sequence joins TRBV27 and TRBJ1-6; 8 bases map to TRBD1. The CDR3 is made up of 14 amino acids. V trimming: 3 bases; J trimming: 9 bases; junction bases outside the gene matches: 4. The germline gives CDR1 MNHEY, CDR2 SMNVEV (reference sequence). The CDR3 DNA is TGTGCCAGCAGTTTCGACAGGGGACGTTCACCCCTCCACTTT. Residues: CASSFDRGRSPLHF.

CDR3 sequence reads: CASSGGEGNTGELFF. Here the CDR3 DNA reads TGTGCCAGCAGCGGGGGGGAGGGGAACACCGGGGAGCTGTTTTTT. The chain carries TRBV5-5 and TRBJ2-2, with TRBD2 matching 7 bases. CDR1 is SGHKS, CDR2 YYEKEE, per germline (reference sequence). This CDR3 contains 15 residues. J was trimmed by 1 base and V by 4 bases; bases with no gene match: 4.